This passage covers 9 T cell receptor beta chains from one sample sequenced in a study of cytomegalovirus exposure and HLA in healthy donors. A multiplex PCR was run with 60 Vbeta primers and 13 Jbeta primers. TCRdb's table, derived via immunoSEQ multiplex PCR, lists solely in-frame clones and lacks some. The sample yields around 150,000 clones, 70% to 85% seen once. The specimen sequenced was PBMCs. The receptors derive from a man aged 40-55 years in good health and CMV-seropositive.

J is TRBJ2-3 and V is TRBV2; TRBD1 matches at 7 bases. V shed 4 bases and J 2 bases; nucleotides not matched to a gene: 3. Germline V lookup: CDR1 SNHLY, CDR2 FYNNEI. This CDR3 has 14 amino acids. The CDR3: CASSGGQYTDTQYF. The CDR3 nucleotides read TGTGCCAGCAGTGGGGGACAGTACACAGATACGCAGTATTTT.

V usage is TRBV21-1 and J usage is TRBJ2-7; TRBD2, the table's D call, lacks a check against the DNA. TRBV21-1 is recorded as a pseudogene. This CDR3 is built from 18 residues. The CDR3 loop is CASSKVAGGLAGSYEQYF. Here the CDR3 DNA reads TGTGCCAGCAGCAAAGTAGCGGGGGGACTAGCGGGATCCTACGAGCAGTACTTC.

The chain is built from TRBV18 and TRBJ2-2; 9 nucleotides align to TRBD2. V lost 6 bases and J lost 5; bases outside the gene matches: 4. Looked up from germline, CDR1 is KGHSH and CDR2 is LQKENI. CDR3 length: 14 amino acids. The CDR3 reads CASSPSGETGELFF. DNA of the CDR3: TGTGCCAGCTCGCCTAGCGGGGAGACCGGGGAGCTGTTTTTT.

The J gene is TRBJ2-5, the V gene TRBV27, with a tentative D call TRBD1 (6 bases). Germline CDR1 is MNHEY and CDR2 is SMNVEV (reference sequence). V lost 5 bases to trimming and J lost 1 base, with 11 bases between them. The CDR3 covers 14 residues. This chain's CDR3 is CASSLTGFQETQYF. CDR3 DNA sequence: TGTGCCAGCAGTCTAACAGGGTTCCAAGAGACCCAGTACTTC.

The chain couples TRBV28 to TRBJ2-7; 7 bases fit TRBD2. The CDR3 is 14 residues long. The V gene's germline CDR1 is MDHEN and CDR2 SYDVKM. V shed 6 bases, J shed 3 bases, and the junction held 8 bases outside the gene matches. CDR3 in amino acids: CASRASGELYEQYF. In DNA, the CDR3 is TGTGCCAGCAGAGCCAGCGGGGAGCTCTACGAGCAGTACTTC.

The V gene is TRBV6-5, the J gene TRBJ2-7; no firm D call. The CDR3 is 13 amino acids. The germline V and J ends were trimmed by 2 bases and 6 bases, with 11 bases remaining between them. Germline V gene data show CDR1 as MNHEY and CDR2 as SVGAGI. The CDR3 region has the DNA TGTGCCAGCAGTTACGGGCCGATGGGCGAGCAGTACTTC. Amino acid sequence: CASSYGPMGEQYF.

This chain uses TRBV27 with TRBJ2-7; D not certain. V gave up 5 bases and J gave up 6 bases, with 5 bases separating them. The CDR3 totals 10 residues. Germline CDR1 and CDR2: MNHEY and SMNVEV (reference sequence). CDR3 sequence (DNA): TGTGCCAGCAGTCCCCGCGAGCAGTACTTC. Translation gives CASSPREQYF.

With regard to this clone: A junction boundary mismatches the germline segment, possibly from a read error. As DNA, the CDR3 is TGTTCCAGCAGCCAAACAGGGGGCGCGACTAATGAAAAACTGTTTTTT. This translates into CSSSQTGGATNEKLFF. The chain links TRBV7-9 to TRBJ1-4; 9 positions agree with TRBD1. Germline V lookup: CDR1 SEHNR, CDR2 FQNEAQ (reference sequence). This CDR3 is built from 16 residues.

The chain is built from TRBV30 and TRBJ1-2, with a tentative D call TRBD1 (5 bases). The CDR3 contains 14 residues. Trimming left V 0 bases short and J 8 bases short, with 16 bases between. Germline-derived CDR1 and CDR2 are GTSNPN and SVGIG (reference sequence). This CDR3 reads CAWSVGRVTGGYTF. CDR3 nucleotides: TGTGCCTGGAGTGTCGGCAGGGTGACCGGAGGCTACACCTTC.